This T cell receptor (beta chain) is from a study of OX40 agonist ivuxolimab in advanced cancers. Study-level information: Dosing consisted of intravenous ivuxolimab at 0.01 to 10 mg/kg every 2 weeks.

Germline CDR1 and CDR2: KGHSH and LQKENI. This CDR3 has 15 amino acids. Trimming took 2 bases from V and 1 from J; bases not matched to a gene: 4. Concerning this clone: Its antigen is currently unknown.

Study-level findings and limits: Partly responding patients at 0.1-3.0 mg/kg showed some of the smallest clonal expansion. Which antigen the expanded peripheral T cells recognized is unknown.

Using immunoSEQ multiplex PCR, the repertoire was profiled, and TCRdb retains in-frame clones only, with some absent. The sample has over 55,000 clones, 75% to 90% seen once; the top ten hold roughly 0.5%. The rearrangement uses TRBV18 and TRBJ1-2; TRBD1 agrees at 7 bases. The specimen was CD4+ or CD8+ T cells sorted from blood, collected in a trial of the OX40 agonist ivuxolimab. The TCR originated in an adult with an advanced solid tumor such as melanoma, head and neck, liver or kidney cancer. CDR3 protein: CASSPTGQLNYGYTF. The CDR3 nucleotides are TGTGCCAGCTCACCAACGGGACAGCTTAACTATGGCTACACCTTC.